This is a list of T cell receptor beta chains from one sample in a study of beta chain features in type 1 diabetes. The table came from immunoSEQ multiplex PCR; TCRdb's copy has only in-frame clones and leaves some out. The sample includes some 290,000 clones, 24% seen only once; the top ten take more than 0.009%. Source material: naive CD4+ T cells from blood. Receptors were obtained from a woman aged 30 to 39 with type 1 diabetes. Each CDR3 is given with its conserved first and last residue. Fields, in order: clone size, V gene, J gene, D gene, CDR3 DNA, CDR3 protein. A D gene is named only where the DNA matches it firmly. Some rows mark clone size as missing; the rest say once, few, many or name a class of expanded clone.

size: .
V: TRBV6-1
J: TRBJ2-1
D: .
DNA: TGTGCCAGCAGGTCAGGGGCGAACTACAATGAGCAGTTCTTC
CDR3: CASRSGANYNEQFF

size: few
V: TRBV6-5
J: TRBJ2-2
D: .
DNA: TGTGCCAGCACTCAGGGTACCGGGGAGCTGTTTTTT
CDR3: CASTQGTGELFF

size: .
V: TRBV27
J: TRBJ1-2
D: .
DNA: TGTGCCAGTTCTAGGGGGACGGGAGGCTACACCTTC
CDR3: CASSRGTGGYTF

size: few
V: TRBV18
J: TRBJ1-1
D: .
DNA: TGTGCCAGCTCACGAGGACAGAACACTGAAGCTTTCTTT
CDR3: CASSRGQNTEAFF

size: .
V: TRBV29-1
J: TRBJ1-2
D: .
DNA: TGCAGCGTGGGACACTTCTCCTATGGCTACACCTTC
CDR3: CSVGHFSYGYTF

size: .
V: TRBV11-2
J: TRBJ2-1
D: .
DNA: TGTGCCAGCAGCCAGACAGGCTCCTACAATGAGCAGTTCTTC
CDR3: CASSQTGSYNEQFF

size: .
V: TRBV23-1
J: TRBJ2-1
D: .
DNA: TGCGCCAGCAGTCATCTCCGGGAATTGGTGTACAATGAGCAGTTCTTC
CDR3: CASSHLRELVYNEQFF

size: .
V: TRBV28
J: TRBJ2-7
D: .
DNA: TGTGCCAGCAGTTTAACAGCAGCGGGCTCATACGAGCAGTACTTC
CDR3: CASSLTAAGSYEQYF

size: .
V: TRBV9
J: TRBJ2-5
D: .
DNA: TGTGCCAGCAGCGCCCTCTTAGACAGTTACCAAGAGACCCAGTACTTC
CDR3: CASSALLDSYQETQYF

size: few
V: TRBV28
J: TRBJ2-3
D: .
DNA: TGTGCCAGCAGTCTCCTTCAGGGGTTAGGCACAGATACGCAGTATTTT
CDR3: CASSLLQGLGTDTQYF

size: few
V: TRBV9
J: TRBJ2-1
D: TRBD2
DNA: TGTGCCAGCAGCGCCACCCCCGGGACTAGCGGGGGGGGATCCTACAATGAGCAGTTCTTC
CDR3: CASSATPGTSGGGSYNEQFF

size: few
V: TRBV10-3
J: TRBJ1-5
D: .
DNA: TGTGCCACCCAGGACTTTAGCAATCAGCCCCAGCATTTT
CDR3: CATQDFSNQPQHF

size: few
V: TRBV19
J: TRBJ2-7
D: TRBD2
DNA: TGTGCCAGTAGTATCAGCGGGACTAAATCCTACGAGCAGTACTTC
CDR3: CASSISGTKSYEQYF

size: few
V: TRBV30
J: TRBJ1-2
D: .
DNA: TGTGCCTGGAGTGTAGGGGTCCCCTCCTACACCTTC
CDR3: CAWSVGVPSYTF

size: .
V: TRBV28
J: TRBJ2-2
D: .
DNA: TGTGCCAGCAGTCCAGGCCAGAACACCGGGGAGCTGTTTTTT
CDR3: CASSPGQNTGELFF

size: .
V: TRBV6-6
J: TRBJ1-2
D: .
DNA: TGTGCCACCCCGGGGGGAACTGGCTACACCTTC
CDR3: CATPGGTGYTF

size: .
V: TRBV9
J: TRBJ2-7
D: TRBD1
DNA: TGTGCCAGCAGCGTAGGGGGACAGGGAACCTACGAGCAGTACTTC
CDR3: CASSVGGQGTYEQYF

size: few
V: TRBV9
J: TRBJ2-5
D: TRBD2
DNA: TGTGCCAGCAGCGTAGATAGCGGGAGGGCCGGAGAGACCCAGTACTTC
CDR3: CASSVDSGRAGETQYF

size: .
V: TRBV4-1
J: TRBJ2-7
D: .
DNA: TGCGCCAGCAGCCAAGAGTGGCTAGTTTCCTACGAGCAGTACTTC
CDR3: CASSQEWLVSYEQYF

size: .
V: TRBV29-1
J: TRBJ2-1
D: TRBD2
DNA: TGCAGCATGGTACTAGCGAGCTACAATGAGCAGTTCTTC
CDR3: CSMVLASYNEQFF

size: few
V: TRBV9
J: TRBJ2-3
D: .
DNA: TGTGCCAGCAGCGTTCTTAGCACAGATACGCAGTATTTT
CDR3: CASSVLSTDTQYF

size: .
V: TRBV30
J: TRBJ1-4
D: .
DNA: TGTGCCTGGAGTGGACAGCCAAAGGAAAAACTGTTTTTT
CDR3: CAWSGQPKEKLFF